Detailed here is one TCR beta chain. Its antigen remains unidentified. This CDR3 is built from 14 residues. The V gene's germline CDR1 is MGHDK and CDR2 SYGVNS. V lost 5 bases to trimming and J lost 4 bases, with 12 bases between them. The data are from a study of T cell responses to AZD1222 COVID-19 vaccine. Study-wide results and caveats: The repertoires were collected only after the peak T cell response. Of spike-specific TCRs, nearly half reportedly target regions left unmutated in variants. Spike-specific TCR breadth and depth grew following two AZD1222 doses.

The data were produced by immunoSEQ multiplex PCR, yet TCRdb's version contains in-frame clones alone and is incomplete. The top ten hold around 4.9% of the sample, which has around 70,000 clones, roughly 91% seen once. The sequence was collected from an adult who received the MenACWY meningococcal vaccine as a control. This chain joins TRBV25-1 and TRBJ1-3; D unresolved. This specimen was peripheral blood, taken 28 days after the second dose of the MenACWY control vaccine. The DNA for the CDR3 is TGTGCCAGCAGTACGACCCGGGCCGGAAACACCATATATTTT. This sequence encodes CASSTTRAGNTIYF.